Each of the 31 T cell receptor beta chains below was sequenced from the same sample in a study of T cells in Graves' hyperthyroidism and ophthalmopathy (dated by TCRdb to between 2019 and 2020). Library preparation was by multiplex PCR. TCRdb names Illumina HiSeq 2000 as the instrument used. TCR beta CDR3 regions were amplified from RNA transcripts. A first-round RT-PCR of the TCR CDR3 used the HTBI primer set with the Qiagen OneStep RT-PCR kit. Clones were called with MiXCR by TCRdb after fastp trimmed the public reads at Q25, and only in-frame beta chains were retained. Every entry covers one CDR3 protein and lists the most common genes and DNA from its rows. The sample table contains hundreds of thousands of distinct CDR3 sequences; only one count was recorded for under 60% of them. About 7.9% of the sample is held by the ten biggest clonotypes. The specimen sequenced was peripheral blood or thyroid tissue (not recorded which). The receptor set was obtained from a woman aged 18-29 years with Graves' hyperthyroidism. Donor details come from another sample of the same person, matched by shared clones.

This clonotype was seen repeatedly, ten times or more. The V gene is TRBV9, the J gene TRBJ2-5; a weak D match, TRBD2 (6 bases). V was cut by 3 bases and J by 5 bases, with 11 bases left in between. Germline lookup yields CDR1 SGDLS and CDR2 YYNGEE. This CDR3 is built from 13 residues. In DNA, the CDR3 is TGTGCCAGCAGCGCTGCGGGGAGGGAGACCCAGTACTTC. Translating it yields CASSAAGRETQYF.

This clonotype has a handful of counts. This chain joins TRBV7-8 and TRBJ1-1, with TRBD1 matching 9 bases. The CDR3 covers 17 residues. Germline V gives CDR1 SGHVS, CDR2 FQNEAQ. V lost 5 bases to trimming and J lost 0 bases; unmatched junction nucleotides: 10. CDR3 residues: CASSLPRDRAMNTEAFF. CDR3 bases: TGTGCCAGCAGCCTCCCCCGGGACAGGGCCATGAACACTGAAGCTTTCTTT.

This clonotype was detected only a few times. The genes are TRBV11-2 and TRBJ1-2, with a possible D match to TRBD1 (5 bases). This CDR3 contains 13 residues. With 5 bases removed from V and 8 bases from J, the gap between germline ends came to 15 bases. The germline V gene has CDR1 SGHAT and CDR2 FQNNGV. Written as DNA, the CDR3 is TGTGCCAGCAGCCAAGAAAGGGGCTGGGGCTACACCTTC. It codes for CASSQERGWGYTF.

The genes are TRBV7-9 and TRBJ2-5, with 7 bases identical to TRBD2. The CDR3 totals 16 residues. With 3 bases clipped from V and 0 bases from J, the junction kept 7 bases outside the gene matches. Germline lookup yields CDR1 SEHNR and CDR2 FQNEAQ (reference sequence). CDR3 bases: TGTGCCAGCAGCTTCGGGTCTAGCGGTTACCAAGAGACCCAGTACTTC. It yields the protein CASSFGSSGYQETQYF.

In regard to this clonotype: Compared with germline, one end of the junction differs, possibly owing to a read error. This rearrangement joins TRBV2 to TRBJ1-6; perhaps TRBD1 as D (5 bases). This CDR3 has 16 amino acids. Germline V gene data show CDR1 as SNHLY and CDR2 as FYNNEI. For the CDR3, the DNA is TGCGCCAGCAGCCACGAACGGGGCCCCAATAATTCACCCCTCCACTTT. This translates into CASSHERGPNNSPLHF.

This clonotype has just a few counts. The chain recombines TRBV7-8 with TRBJ2-7; unclear D gene. The CDR3 is 12 amino acids. Per germline, CDR1 SGHVS and CDR2 FQNEAQ. Trimming shortened V by 2 bases and J by 7 bases, and 9 bases separated the two germline ends. In nucleotides, the CDR3 is TGTGCCAGCAGCTTATTCGCGAGTGAGCAGTACTTC. Translation gives CASSLFASEQYF.

Ten or more counts support this clonotype. This chain links TRBV9 with TRBJ2-5; the D is unclear. Germline CDR1 and CDR2: SGDLS and YYNGEE. The CDR3 totals 12 residues. The V and J ends lost 3 bases and 0 bases respectively, with 3 bases between them. The CDR3 DNA reads TGTGCCAGCAGCGCCGACCAAGAGACCCAGTACTTC. This translates into CASSADQETQYF.

This clonotype turned up a few times. The gene calls are TRBV5-1 and TRBJ1-3, with unresolved D. The CDR3 length is 15 residues. Germline V gene data show CDR1 as SGHRS and CDR2 as YFSETQ. The ends were cut back, 0 bases at V and 0 bases at J, with 7 bases in the middle. CDR3 residues: CASSLVGISGNTIYF. CDR3 DNA: TGCGCCAGCAGCTTGGTTGGAATCTCTGGAAACACCATATATTTT.

The table lists this clonotype with a few counts. The chain recombines TRBV29-1 with TRBJ2-5, with D hard to call. The germline V and J ends were trimmed by 3 bases and 0 bases, with 8 bases remaining between them. Germline V gene data show CDR1 as SQVTM and CDR2 as ANQGSEA. The CDR3 is 13 amino acids. The CDR3 spells CSVEARYQETQYF. CDR3 DNA: TGCAGCGTTGAGGCTCGGTACCAAGAGACCCAGTACTTC.

This clonotype was picked up many times. This chain joins TRBV29-1 and TRBJ1-1; no definite D call. The germline CDR1 and CDR2 sequences are SQVTM and ANQGSEA. The CDR3 loop spans 13 amino acids. V gave up 3 bases and J gave up 2 bases, with 10 bases separating them. CDR3 bases: TGCAGCGTTGATTCTAAAGGAAACACTGAAGCTTTCTTT. Translation: CSVDSKGNTEAFF.

The chain joins TRBV7-3 to TRBJ2-3; no definite D call. Germline V lookup: CDR1 SGHTA, CDR2 FQGTGA. This CDR3 region has 9 residues. V gave up 4 bases and J gave up 11 bases, with 4 bases separating them. CDR3 DNA sequence: TGTGCCAGCAGCTCCCGGCAGTATTTT. It translates to CASSSRQYF.

As to this clonotype: Since a much larger clone is just one base distant, this may be a read error. V usage is TRBV12-3 or TRBV12-4 and J usage is TRBJ2-5; unclear D gene. The CDR3 contains 13 residues. V was clipped by 4 bases and J by 3 bases, with 9 bases between them. The CDR3 sequence: CASSYSIEETQYF. CDR3 DNA: TGTGCCAGCAGTTACTCGATCGAAGAGACCCAGTACTTC.

This clonotype was recorded only once. This sequence joins TRBV15 and TRBJ1-5; D is unclear. The CDR3 sequence is 15 residues long. The germline gives CDR1 LNHNV, CDR2 YYDKDF (reference sequence). V was shortened by 3 bases and J by 2 bases, with 11 bases between the two germline ends. CDR3 residues: CATSSEGGGNQPQHF. In DNA, the CDR3 is TGTGCCACCAGCAGTGAAGGAGGCGGCAATCAGCCCCAGCATTTT.

V is TRBV10-3 and J is TRBJ2-3; 7 bases are shared with TRBD2. J lost 4 bases, V lost 10 bases, and 11 bases had no gene match. The CDR3 runs to 14 residues. Germline V lookup: CDR1 ENHRY, CDR2 SYGVKD. CDR3 coding DNA: TGTGCCACCTCACGGGGGAGGGGATCAGATACGCAGTATTTT. Encoded protein: CATSRGRGSDTQYF.

This chain uses TRBV10-3 with TRBJ1-5; possible D gene TRBD1, 5 bases. This CDR3 is 13 amino acids long. The germline V gene has CDR1 ENHRY and CDR2 SYGVKD. Trimming shortened V by 7 bases and J by 5 bases, and 12 bases separated the two germline ends. Written as DNA, the CDR3 is TGTGCCATCAAGGGAGGGGAGGATCAGCCCCAGCATTTT. Its protein is CAIKGGEDQPQHF.

The V and J genes are TRBV10-3 and TRBJ1-1; D unclear. The CDR3 has 14 amino acids. The ends were cut back, 8 bases at V and 1 base at J, with 14 bases in the middle. Germline values: CDR1 ENHRY, CDR2 SYGVKD. The CDR3 reads CAICSVASNTEAFF. DNA of the CDR3: TGTGCCATCTGCAGTGTGGCGTCGAACACTGAAGCTTTCTTT.

The chain employs TRBV7-9 and TRBJ1-1; D might be TRBD1 (5 bases). The ends were cut back, 3 bases at V and 4 bases at J, with 9 bases in the middle. CDR1 is SEHNR, CDR2 FQNEAQ, per germline (reference sequence). This CDR3 is 13 amino acids long. The CDR3 here is CASSFIGGTEAFF. CDR3 DNA: TGTGCCAGCAGCTTTATTGGGGGCACTGAAGCTTTCTTT.

There are a few counts of this clonotype. DNA of the CDR3: TGCGCCAGCAGCCCTGGACAGTTAGGGGAGACCCAGTACTTC. As protein: CASSPGQLGETQYF. V usage is TRBV4-3 and J usage is TRBJ2-5; tentative D call: TRBD1 (6 bases). The germline V gene encodes CDR1 LGHNA and CDR2 YSLEER. This CDR3 is 14 amino acids long. Trimming removed 4 bases at V and 5 bases at J, with 14 bases between.

This clonotype was found many times. The genes are TRBV10-3 and TRBJ2-2; D gene ambiguous. The CDR3 totals 14 residues. Germline lookup yields CDR1 ENHRY and CDR2 SYGVKD. V was cut by 3 bases and J by 1 base, with 6 bases left in between. The CDR3 reads CAISDALNTGELFF. The CDR3, as DNA: TGTGCCATCAGTGACGCTCTGAACACCGGGGAGCTGTTTTTT.

This clonotype was seen a single time. One end of the junction does not line up with germline, which may come from a read error. The chain joins TRBV7-6 to TRBJ2-7; D unresolved. Germline assignment: CDR1 SGHVS and CDR2 FNYEAQ. CDR3 length: 14 amino acids. The CDR3 region has the DNA TGCGCCAGCAGCTGGGCCTCCTCCGGCGGCGAGCAGTACTTC. Amino acid sequence: CASSWASSGGEQYF.

The sample holds a few counts of this clonotype. The rearrangement joins TRBV2 to TRBJ2-6; possibly TRBD1 or TRBD2 for D (6 bases each). CDR3 length equals 17 residues. Looked up from germline, CDR1 is SNHLY and CDR2 is FYNNEI. V was cut by 5 bases and J by 0 bases, with 14 bases left in between. As DNA, the CDR3 is TGTGCCAGCAGTAGGAGGGACATAAGCTCTGGGGCCAACGTCCTGACTTTC. It specifies CASSRRDISSGANVLTF.

This clonotype appeared many times. The chain combines TRBV9 with TRBJ2-7; D is ambiguous. CDR1 is SGDLS, CDR2 YYNGEE, per germline. Trimming removed 4 bases from V and 3 bases from J, with 8 bases in between. The CDR3 is made up of 12 amino acids. The CDR3: CASSLVRYEQYF. CDR3 nucleotide sequence: TGTGCCAGCAGCTTAGTACGCTACGAGCAGTACTTC.

The chain is built from TRBV19 and TRBJ2-2; possible D gene TRBD2, 6 bases. The CDR3 covers 13 residues. The V and J ends lost 3 bases and 7 bases respectively, with 9 bases between them. In germline, CDR1 is LNHDA, CDR2 SQIVND (reference sequence). The CDR3 region is CASSIGEVGELFF. CDR3 sequence (DNA): TGTGCCAGTAGTATTGGGGAGGTCGGGGAGCTGTTTTTT. Using reference TRBV19 and TRBJ2-2 for the parts outside the CDR3, the full variable domain is DGGITQSPKYLFRKEGQNVTLSCEQNLNHDAMYWYRQDPGQGLRLIYYSQIVNDFQKGDIAEGYSVSREKKESFPLTVTSAQKNPTAFYLCASSIGEVGELFFGEGSRLTVL.

The chain joins TRBV29-1 to TRBJ1-5; 7 bases match TRBD1. The CDR3 has 18 residues. The V and J ends lost 8 bases and 0 bases, in that order; junction bases with no gene match: 19. Germline CDR1 and CDR2: SQVTM and ANQGSEA. The CDR3 DNA reads TGCAGCTCTCTGGGACAGCCCCTTCCCTATTATAGCAATCAGCCCCAGCATTTT. This sequence encodes CSSLGQPLPYYSNQPQHF.

This clonotype was picked up many times. V is TRBV19 and J is TRBJ1-1, with a tentative D call TRBD1 (5 bases). The CDR3 has 13 residues. Trimming pared 6 bases from V and 4 bases from J, leaving 12 bases between. CDR1 is LNHDA and CDR2 is SQIVND in the germline V gene (reference sequence). The CDR3 spells CASRFGGRTEAFF. The CDR3 DNA follows: TGTGCCAGTAGATTCGGGGGTCGCACTGAAGCTTTCTTT. Full variable domain (rest looked up from reference TRBV19 and TRBJ1-1): DGGITQSPKYLFRKEGQNVTLSCEQNLNHDAMYWYRQDPGQGLRLIYYSQIVNDFQKGDIAEGYSVSREKKESFPLTVTSAQKNPTAFYLCASRFGGRTEAFFGQGTRLTVV.

This clonotype has more than one count but fewer than ten. This chain uses TRBV20-1 with TRBJ2-2, with D possibly matching TRBD2 (6 bases). Germline V CDR1 and CDR2: DFQATT, SNEGSKA (reference sequence). The CDR3 covers 14 residues. V was cut by 8 bases and J by 1 base, with 14 bases left in between. The CDR3 region is CSTGARENTGELFF. The CDR3 DNA is TGCAGTACCGGCGCGCGGGAGAACACCGGGGAGCTGTTTTTT.

This clonotype was observed a handful of times. The rearrangement joins TRBV10-3 to TRBJ2-7; 9 nucleotides line up with TRBD2. The DNA end is more similar to TRBJ2-1, so the J call may be wrong. The V gene's germline CDR1 is ENHRY and CDR2 SYGVKD. The CDR3 totals 15 residues. CDR3 DNA: TGTGCCATCAGTGCCTTAGCGGGAGTCGACAATGAGCAGTTCTTC. Translated: CAISALAGVDNEQFF.

In this sample, this clonotype turned up a few times. The rearrangement links TRBV12-3 or TRBV12-4 to TRBJ1-1; D is uncertain. Trimming left V 3 bases short and J 6 bases short, with 11 bases between. The CDR3 covers 13 residues. The CDR3 reads CASSFLHASEAFF. The CDR3 DNA reads as TGTGCCAGCAGTTTCTTACATGCCTCTGAAGCTTTCTTT.

This chain uses TRBV14 with TRBJ2-7, with D uncertain. There are 15 residues in the CDR3. Trimming shortened V by 0 bases and J by 6 bases, and 15 bases separated the two germline ends. Germline loops: CDR1 SGHDN, CDR2 FVKESK. The CDR3 DNA is TGTGCCAGCAGCCAAGAAGGGCGCCGTCTCACCGAGCAGTACTTC. It translates to CASSQEGRRLTEQYF.

CDR3 residues: CSVKGGTGDYGYTF. DNA of the CDR3: TGCAGCGTTAAGGGCGGGACAGGGGACTATGGCTACACCTTC. V gene TRBV29-1 combines with J gene TRBJ1-2; the match to TRBD1 covers 10 bases. The CDR3 totals 14 residues. Germline CDR1 reads SQVTM; CDR2 reads ANQGSEA. With 5 bases clipped from V and 3 bases from J, the junction kept 6 bases outside the gene matches.

This clonotype appeared a few times. The chain carries TRBV7-9 and TRBJ2-7; 7 bases agree with TRBD2. The V gene's germline CDR1 is SEHNR and CDR2 FQNEAQ (reference sequence). The CDR3 covers 16 residues. V lost 6 bases, J lost 3 bases, and 14 bases stayed unmatched. CDR3 residues: CASSSYTAGMFYEQYF. The CDR3 coding sequence is TGTGCCAGCAGTAGCTACACAGCGGGAATGTTCTACGAGCAGTACTTC.